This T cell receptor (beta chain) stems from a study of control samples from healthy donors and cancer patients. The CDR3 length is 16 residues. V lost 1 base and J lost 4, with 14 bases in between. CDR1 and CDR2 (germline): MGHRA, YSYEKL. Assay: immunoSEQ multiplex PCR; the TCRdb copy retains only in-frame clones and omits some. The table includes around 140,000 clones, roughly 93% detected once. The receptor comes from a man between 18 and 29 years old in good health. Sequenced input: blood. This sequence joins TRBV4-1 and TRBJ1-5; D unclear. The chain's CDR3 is CASSQVDGAGNQPQHF. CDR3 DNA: TGCGCCAGCAGCCAAGTCGACGGCGCTGGTAATCAGCCCCAGCATTTT.